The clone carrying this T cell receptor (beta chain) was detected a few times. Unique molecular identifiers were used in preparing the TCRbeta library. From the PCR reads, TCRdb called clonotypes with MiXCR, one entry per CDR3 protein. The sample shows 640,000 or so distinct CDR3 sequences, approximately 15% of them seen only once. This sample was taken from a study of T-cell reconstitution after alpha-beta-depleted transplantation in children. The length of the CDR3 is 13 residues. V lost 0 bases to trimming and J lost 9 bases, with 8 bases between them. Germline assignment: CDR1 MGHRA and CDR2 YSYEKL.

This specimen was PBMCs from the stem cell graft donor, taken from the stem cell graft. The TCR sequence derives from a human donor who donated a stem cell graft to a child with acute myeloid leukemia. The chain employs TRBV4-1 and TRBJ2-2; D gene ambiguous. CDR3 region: CASSQDQDRELFF. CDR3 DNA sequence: TGCGCCAGCAGCCAAGATCAGGACCGGGAGCTGTTTTTT.